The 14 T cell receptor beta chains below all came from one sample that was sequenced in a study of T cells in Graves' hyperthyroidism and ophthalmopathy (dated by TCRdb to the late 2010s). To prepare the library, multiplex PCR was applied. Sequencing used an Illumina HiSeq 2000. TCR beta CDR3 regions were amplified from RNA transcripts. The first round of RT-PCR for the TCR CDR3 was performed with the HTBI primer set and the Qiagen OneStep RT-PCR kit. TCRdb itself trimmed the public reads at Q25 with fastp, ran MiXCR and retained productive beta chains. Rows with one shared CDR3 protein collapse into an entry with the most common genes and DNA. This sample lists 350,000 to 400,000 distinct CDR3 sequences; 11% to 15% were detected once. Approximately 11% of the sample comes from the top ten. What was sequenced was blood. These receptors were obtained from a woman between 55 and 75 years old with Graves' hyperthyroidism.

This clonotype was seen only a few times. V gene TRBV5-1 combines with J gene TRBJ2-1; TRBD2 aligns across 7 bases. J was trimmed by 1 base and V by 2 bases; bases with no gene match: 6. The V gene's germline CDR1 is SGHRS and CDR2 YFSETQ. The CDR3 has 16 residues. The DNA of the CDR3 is TGCGCCAGCAGCTTCGCGGCGGGAGTATCCTACAATGAGCAGTTCTTC. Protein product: CASSFAAGVSYNEQFF.

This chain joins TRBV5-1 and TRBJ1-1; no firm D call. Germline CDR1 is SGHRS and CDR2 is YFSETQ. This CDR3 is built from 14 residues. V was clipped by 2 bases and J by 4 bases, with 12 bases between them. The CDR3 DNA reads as TGCGCCAGCAGCTTAGTGGGCATAAGCACTGAAGCTTTCTTT. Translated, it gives CASSLVGISTEAFF.

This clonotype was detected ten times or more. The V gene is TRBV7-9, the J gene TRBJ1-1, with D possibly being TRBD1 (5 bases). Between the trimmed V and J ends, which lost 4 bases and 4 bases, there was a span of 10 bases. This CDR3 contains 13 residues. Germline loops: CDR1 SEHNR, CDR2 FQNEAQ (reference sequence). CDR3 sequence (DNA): TGTGCCAGCAGCTACGACGGGGGCACTGAAGCTTTCTTT. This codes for CASSYDGGTEAFF.

CDR3 sequence (DNA): TGCGCCAGCAGTGGAGCGGGAGCCCTCACAGATACGCAGTATTTT. As protein: CASSGAGALTDTQYF. The chain has TRBV10-1 and TRBJ2-3; 8 bases match TRBD2. The germline V gene encodes CDR1 WNHNN and CDR2 SYGVQD (reference sequence). This CDR3 is built from 15 residues. The J segment lost 2 bases and the V segment lost 4 bases, leaving 5 bases of the junction unmatched.

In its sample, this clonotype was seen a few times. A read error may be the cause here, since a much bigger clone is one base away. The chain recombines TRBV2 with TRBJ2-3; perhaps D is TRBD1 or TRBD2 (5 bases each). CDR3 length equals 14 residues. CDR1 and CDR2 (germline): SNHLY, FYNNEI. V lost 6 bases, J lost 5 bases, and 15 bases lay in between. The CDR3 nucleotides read TGTGCCAGCAGAGCCTCTAGTGGGGGAGATACGCAGTATTTT. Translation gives CASRASSGGDTQYF.

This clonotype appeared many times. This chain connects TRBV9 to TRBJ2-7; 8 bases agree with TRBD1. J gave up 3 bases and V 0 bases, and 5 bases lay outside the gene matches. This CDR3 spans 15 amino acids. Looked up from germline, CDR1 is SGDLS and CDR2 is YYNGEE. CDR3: CASSVDQGARYEQYF. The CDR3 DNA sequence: TGTGCCAGCAGCGTAGACCAGGGGGCCCGCTACGAGCAGTACTTC. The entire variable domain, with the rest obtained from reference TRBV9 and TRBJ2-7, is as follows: DSGVTQTPKHLITATGQRVTLRCSPRSGDLSVYWYQQSLDQGLQFLIQYYNGEERAKGNILERFSAQQFPDLHSELNLSSLELGDSALYFCASSVDQGARYEQYFGPGTRLTVT.

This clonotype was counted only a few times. CDR3 DNA sequence: TGTGCCTGCCACGTGGGAGCGGGAGTAACCAATGAGCAGTTCTTC. This translates into CACHVGAGVTNEQFF. The chain has TRBV12-3 or TRBV12-4 and TRBJ2-1, with TRBD2 matching 8 bases. The CDR3 is 15 amino acids. The V segment lost 11 bases and the J segment 6 bases; nucleotides outside the gene matches: 15.

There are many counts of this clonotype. In nucleotides, the CDR3 is TGCGCCAGCAGCTTGGAGGGGGGGGCGGGTGGTACTGAAGCTTTCTTT. This encodes CASSLEGGAGGTEAFF. The chain carries TRBV5-1 and TRBJ1-1; a weak D match, TRBD1 (6 bases). The germline CDR1 and CDR2 sequences are SGHRS and YFSETQ. The CDR3 covers 16 residues. V was shortened by 0 bases and J by 5 bases, with 17 bases between the two germline ends. The full variable domain, with the rest looked up from reference TRBV5-1 and TRBJ1-1, is KAGVTQTPRYLIKTRGQQVTLSCSPISGHRSVSWYQQTPGQGLQFLFEYFSETQRNKGNFPGRFSGRQFSNSRSEMNVSTLELGDSALYLCASSLEGGAGGTEAFFGQGTRLTVV.

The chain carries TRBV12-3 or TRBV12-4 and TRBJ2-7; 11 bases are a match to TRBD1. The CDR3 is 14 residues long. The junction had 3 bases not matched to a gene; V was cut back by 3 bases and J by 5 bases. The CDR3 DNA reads TGTGCCAGCAGTTTCGGACAGGGGGCCGACGAGCAGTACTTC. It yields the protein CASSFGQGADEQYF.

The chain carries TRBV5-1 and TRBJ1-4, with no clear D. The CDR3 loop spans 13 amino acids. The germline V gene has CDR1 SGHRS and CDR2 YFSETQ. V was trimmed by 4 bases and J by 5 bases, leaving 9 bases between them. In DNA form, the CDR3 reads TGCGCCAGCAGCGAGGCAGCGAATGAAAAACTGTTTTTT. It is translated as CASSEAANEKLFF. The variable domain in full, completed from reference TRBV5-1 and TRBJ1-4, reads KAGVTQTPRYLIKTRGQQVTLSCSPISGHRSVSWYQQTPGQGLQFLFEYFSETQRNKGNFPGRFSGRQFSNSRSEMNVSTLELGDSALYLCASSEAANEKLFFGSGTQLSVL.

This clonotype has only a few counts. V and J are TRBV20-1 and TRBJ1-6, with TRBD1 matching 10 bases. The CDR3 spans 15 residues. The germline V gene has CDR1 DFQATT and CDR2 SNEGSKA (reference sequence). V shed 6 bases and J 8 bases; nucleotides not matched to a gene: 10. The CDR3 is CSARRSGTGDSPLHF. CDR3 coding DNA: TGCAGTGCCCGAAGATCCGGGACAGGGGATTCACCCCTCCACTTT.

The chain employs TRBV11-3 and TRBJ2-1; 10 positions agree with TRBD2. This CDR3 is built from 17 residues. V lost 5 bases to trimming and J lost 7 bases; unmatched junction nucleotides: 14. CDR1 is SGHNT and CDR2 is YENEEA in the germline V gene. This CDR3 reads CASSTLRAGGILNEQFF. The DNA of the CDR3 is TGTGCCAGCAGCACCCTTAGAGCGGGAGGGATTCTTAATGAGCAGTTCTTC.

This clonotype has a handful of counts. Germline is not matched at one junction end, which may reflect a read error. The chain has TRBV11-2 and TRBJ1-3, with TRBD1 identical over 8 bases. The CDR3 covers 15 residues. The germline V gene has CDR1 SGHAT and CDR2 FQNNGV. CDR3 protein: CASSSGQADGSTIYF. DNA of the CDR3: TGTGCCAGCAGCTCGGGACAGGCTGATGGAAGCACCATATATTTT.

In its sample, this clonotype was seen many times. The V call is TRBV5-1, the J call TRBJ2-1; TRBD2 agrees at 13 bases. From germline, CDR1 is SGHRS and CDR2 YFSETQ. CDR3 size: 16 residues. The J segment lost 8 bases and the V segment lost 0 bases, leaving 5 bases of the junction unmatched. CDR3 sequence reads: CASSLGGTSGMHEQFF. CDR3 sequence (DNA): TGCGCCAGCAGCTTGGGAGGGACTAGCGGGATGCATGAGCAGTTCTTC. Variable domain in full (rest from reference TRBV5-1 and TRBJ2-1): KAGVTQTPRYLIKTRGQQVTLSCSPISGHRSVSWYQQTPGQGLQFLFEYFSETQRNKGNFPGRFSGRQFSNSRSEMNVSTLELGDSALYLCASSLGGTSGMHEQFFGPGTRLTVL.